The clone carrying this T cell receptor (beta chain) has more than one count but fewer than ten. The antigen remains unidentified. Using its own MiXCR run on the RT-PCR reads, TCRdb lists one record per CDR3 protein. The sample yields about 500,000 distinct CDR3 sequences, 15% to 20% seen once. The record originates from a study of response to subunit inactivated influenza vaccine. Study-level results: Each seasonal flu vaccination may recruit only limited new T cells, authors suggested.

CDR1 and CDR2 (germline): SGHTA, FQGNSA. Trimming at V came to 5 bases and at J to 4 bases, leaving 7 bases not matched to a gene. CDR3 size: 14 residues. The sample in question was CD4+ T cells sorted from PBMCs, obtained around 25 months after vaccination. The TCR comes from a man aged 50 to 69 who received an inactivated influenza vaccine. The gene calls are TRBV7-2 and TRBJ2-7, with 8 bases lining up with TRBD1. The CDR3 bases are TGTGCCAGCAGCGCGGACAGGGTATCGTACGAGCAGTACTTC. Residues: CASSADRVSYEQYF. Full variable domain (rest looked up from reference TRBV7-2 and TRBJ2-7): GAGVSQSPSNKVTEKGKDVELRCDPISGHTALYWYRQSLGQGLEFLIYFQGNSAPDKSGLPSDRFSAERTGGSVSTLTIQRTQQEDSAVYLCASSADRVSYEQYFGPGTRLTVT.